The next 26 T cell receptor beta chains were all read from a single sample in a study of OX40 agonist ivuxolimab in advanced cancers. Assay: immunoSEQ multiplex PCR; the TCRdb copy retains only in-frame clones and omits some. This sample has about 49,000 clones, with about 95% found just once. Sequencing used CD4+ or CD8+ T cells sorted from blood, obtained in a trial of the OX40 agonist ivuxolimab. The source is an adult with an advanced solid tumor such as melanoma, head and neck, liver or kidney cancer.

This rearrangement joins TRBV6-5 to TRBJ2-1, with 9 nucleotides matching TRBD1. V dropped 4 bases and J dropped 8; count of bases not matched to a gene: 6. The CDR3 consists of 14 residues. Germline loops: CDR1 MNHEY, CDR2 SVGAGI. The CDR3 coding sequence is TGTGCCAGCAGTTCCCCACAGGGGGCTTATGAGCAGTTCTTC. Translating it yields CASSSPQGAYEQFF.

This chain uses TRBV9 with TRBJ1-1; D is unclear. The CDR3 covers 14 residues. Trimming cost V 0 bases and J 0 bases, with 6 bases left between them. The germline gives CDR1 SGDLS, CDR2 YYNGEE. The CDR3 nucleotides are TGTGCCAGCAGCGTAGCAGATTTGAACACTGAAGCTTTCTTT. Protein product: CASSVADLNTEAFF.

The rearrangement uses TRBV5-4 and TRBJ2-5; possible D gene TRBD2, 5 bases. Germline CDR1 reads SGHNT; CDR2 reads YYREEE (reference sequence). The CDR3 runs to 15 residues. The ends were cut back, 2 bases at V and 1 base at J, with 12 bases in the middle. Written as DNA, the CDR3 is TGTGCCAGCAGCTTTAGAGGGAACTTCCAAGAGACCCAGTACTTC. It translates to CASSFRGNFQETQYF.

In DNA form, the CDR3 reads TGTGCCAGCAGCGTAGGATTGGGGGATGGCACTGAAGCTTTCTTT. As protein: CASSVGLGDGTEAFF. The chain links TRBV9 to TRBJ1-1; D is possibly TRBD1 (5 bases). There are 15 residues in the CDR3. Looked up from germline, CDR1 is SGDLS and CDR2 is YYNGEE. V lost 0 bases and J lost 4, with 13 bases in between.

The gene calls are TRBV6-5 and TRBJ1-5; TRBD1 matches at 8 bases. There are 15 residues in the CDR3. V lost 6 bases, J lost 3 bases, and 7 bases stayed unmatched. The germline V gene has CDR1 MNHEY and CDR2 SVGAGI. CDR3 protein: CASSPQGGYNQPQHF. The DNA for the CDR3 is TGTGCCAGCAGCCCACAGGGGGGGTACAATCAGCCCCAGCATTTT.

The chain carries TRBV11-3 and TRBJ1-1, with no clear D. Germline V gives CDR1 SGHNT, CDR2 YENEEA. The V and J ends lost 2 bases and 1 base respectively, with 8 bases between them. The CDR3 spans 14 residues. The CDR3 nucleotides are TGTGCCAGCAGCTTAACGGCGGGGAACACTGAAGCTTTCTTT. This encodes CASSLTAGNTEAFF.

The chain employs TRBV19 and TRBJ1-1; D possibly corresponds to TRBD1 (6 bases). This CDR3 spans 18 amino acids. Germline lookup yields CDR1 LNHDA and CDR2 SQIVND (reference sequence). V was shortened by 3 bases and J by 0 bases, with 20 bases between the two germline ends. In DNA, the CDR3 is TGTGCCAGTAGTATTCCCTCTCGACAGGCCCAGATGAACACTGAAGCTTTCTTT. Residues: CASSIPSRQAQMNTEAFF.

The chain employs TRBV12-2 and TRBJ1-2; the DNA was not compared with TRBD1, the D call given in the table. TRBV12-2 is recorded as a pseudogene. The CDR3 totals 13 residues. The CDR3 region is CASRFGTGGGYTF. The CDR3 DNA reads TGTGCAAGTCGCTTCGGGACAGGGGGAGGCTACACCTTC.

The J gene is TRBJ2-7, the V gene TRBV5-4; tentatively, D is TRBD1 (5 bases). This CDR3 spans 14 amino acids. Per the germline V gene, CDR1 is SGHNT and CDR2 is YYREEE (reference sequence). The V and J ends lost 0 bases and 9 bases respectively, with 16 bases between them. CDR3 protein: CASSLGRDRQGQYF. The CDR3 bases are TGTGCCAGCAGCTTGGGTAGGGATCGTCAGGGGCAGTACTTC. Together with reference TRBV5-4 and TRBJ2-7, the CDR3 gives the full variable domain: ETGVTQSPTHLIKTRGQQVTLRCSSQSGHNTVSWYQQALGQGPQFIFQYYREEENGRGNFPPRFSGLQFPNYSSELNVNALELDDSALYLCASSLGRDRQGQYFGPGTRLTVT.

The J gene is TRBJ1-5, the V gene TRBV9; D ambiguous. CDR1 is SGDLS, CDR2 YYNGEE, per germline. V was trimmed by 5 bases and J by 4 bases, leaving 10 bases between them. The CDR3 sequence is 13 residues long. In DNA, the CDR3 is TGTGCCAGCAGTCAGGCCGGGAATCAGCCCCAGCATTTT. This codes for CASSQAGNQPQHF.

The gene calls are TRBV13 and TRBJ1-3; D gene uncertain. Germline values: CDR1 PRHDT, CDR2 FYEKMQ (reference sequence). Trimming removed 5 bases at V and 0 bases at J, with 20 bases between. The CDR3 has 18 residues. The CDR3: CASSGLVVTGYSGNTIYF. The CDR3 DNA follows: TGTGCCAGCAGCGGACTTGTGGTGACGGGATACTCTGGAAACACCATATATTTT.

The gene calls are TRBV5-1 and TRBJ2-6, with D perhaps matching TRBD1 (7 bases). Germline-derived CDR1 and CDR2 are SGHRS and YFSETQ. V was trimmed by 4 bases and J by 0 bases, leaving 14 bases between them. The CDR3 is 17 residues long. In DNA form, the CDR3 reads TGCGCCAGCAGCGGGGGGACAGAGAACTCTGGGGCCAACGTCCTGACTTTC. As protein: CASSGGTENSGANVLTF. The full variable domain, in which reference TRBV5-1 and TRBJ2-6 provide the parts outside the CDR3, is KAGVTQTPRYLIKTRGQQVTLSCSPISGHRSVSWYQQTPGQGLQFLFEYFSETQRNKGNFPGRFSGRQFSNSRSEMNVSTLELGDSALYLCASSGGTENSGANVLTFGAGSRLTVL.

The chain employs TRBV4-3 and TRBJ1-5, with D perhaps matching TRBD1 (5 bases). CDR1 and CDR2 (germline): LGHNA, YSLEER. This CDR3 region has 15 residues. Trimming removed 0 bases from V and 0 bases from J, with 6 bases in between. The CDR3 sequence is CASSQDRVSNQPQHF. CDR3 nucleotides: TGCGCCAGCAGCCAAGACAGGGTTAGCAATCAGCCCCAGCATTTT.

The chain employs TRBV2 and TRBJ1-2; D unclear. CDR1 is SNHLY, CDR2 FYNNEI, per germline. This CDR3 has 16 amino acids. Deletions cut 2 bases from V and 4 bases from J, with 17 bases between. CDR3 residues: CASSEPGSRQTYGYTF. CDR3 bases: TGTGCCAGCAGTGAACCAGGTAGTAGGCAGACCTATGGCTACACCTTC.

The rearrangement joins TRBV30 to TRBJ2-1; TRBD2 agrees at 10 bases. CDR3 length: 13 amino acids. J gave up 4 bases and V 8 bases, and 5 bases lay outside the gene matches. Germline CDR1 is GTSNPN and CDR2 is SVGIG (reference sequence). CDR3 sequence (DNA): TGTGCCCGAAGACTAGCGGGTTACAATGAGCAGTTCTTC. Translation gives CARRLAGYNEQFF. Filled out from reference TRBV30 and TRBJ2-1, the complete variable domain reads SQTIHQWPATLVQPVGSPLSLECTVEGTSNPNLYWYRQAAGRGLQLLFYSVGIGQISSEVPQNLSASRPQDRQFILSSKKLLLSDSGFYLCARRLAGYNEQFFGPGTRLTVL.

The rearrangement links TRBV9 to TRBJ2-2, with 10 bases matching TRBD2. J gave up 4 bases and V 4 bases, and 7 bases lay outside the gene matches. Germline lookup yields CDR1 SGDLS and CDR2 YYNGEE. The CDR3 has 16 amino acids. This CDR3 reads CASSLTSGSGTGELFF. The DNA of the CDR3 is TGTGCCAGCAGCTTGACTAGCGGGTCGGGCACCGGGGAGCTGTTTTTT.

The chain is built from TRBV7-6 and TRBJ2-5; 8 positions match TRBD1. J was trimmed by 9 bases and V by 6 bases; bases with no gene match: 9. The CDR3 sequence is 13 residues long. CDR1 SGHVS and CDR2 FNYEAQ come from the germline V gene. CDR3 sequence reads: CASRDRAYGAQYF. The CDR3 DNA reads as TGTGCCAGCAGGGACAGGGCCTATGGAGCCCAGTACTTC.

The V call is TRBV4-3, the J call TRBJ2-7; the match to TRBD1 covers 8 bases. Germline lookup yields CDR1 LGHNA and CDR2 YSLEER. The CDR3 totals 16 residues. V lost 3 bases to trimming and J lost 4 bases; unmatched junction nucleotides: 11. The chain's CDR3 is CASSQLQGVGTYEQYF. The CDR3 nucleotides are TGCGCCAGCAGCCAGCTACAGGGGGTGGGGACTTACGAGCAGTACTTC.

The gene calls are TRBV27 and TRBJ2-7; D remains unclear. In germline, CDR1 is MNHEY, CDR2 SMNVEV (reference sequence). The CDR3 totals 13 residues. Deletions cut 5 bases from V and 4 bases from J, with 12 bases between. This CDR3 reads CASSEIGPYEQYF. The DNA of the CDR3 is TGTGCCAGCAGTGAAATTGGCCCTTACGAGCAGTACTTC.

The genes are TRBV6-5 and TRBJ2-1; a possible D gene is TRBD2 (5 bases). Trimming pared 0 bases from V and 14 bases from J, leaving 17 bases between. The CDR3 contains 14 residues. The germline gives CDR1 MNHEY, CDR2 SVGAGI. The CDR3 DNA sequence: TGTGCCAGCAGTTACTCCACGGGGTGGGCACGGAAGTTCTTC. Translating gives CASSYSTGWARKFF.

This rearrangement joins TRBV29-1 to TRBJ1-2; D remains ambiguous. This CDR3 is built from 13 residues. V was cut by 4 bases and J by 3 bases, with 12 bases left in between. The germline V gene has CDR1 SQVTM and CDR2 ANQGSEA. CDR3 amino acids: CSVGRDLDYGYTF. For the CDR3, the DNA is TGCAGCGTTGGAAGGGATTTAGACTATGGCTACACCTTC.

The V and J genes are TRBV27 and TRBJ2-1; weak D call: TRBD1 (6 bases). The CDR3 length is 15 residues. V shed 3 bases and J shed 6 bases, with 15 bases lying between them. Germline CDR1 and CDR2: MNHEY and SMNVEV (reference sequence). The CDR3 nucleotides read TGTGCCAGCAGTTTTATACAGGGCGATGTCAATGAGCAGTTCTTC. Protein product: CASSFIQGDVNEQFF.

This chain joins TRBV21-1 and TRBJ1-2. TRBV21-1 represents a pseudogene. The CDR3 loop spans 15 amino acids. In DNA, the CDR3 is TGTGCCAGCAGCCCGGGACCCCTATCGTGGTATGGCTACACCTTC. This translates into CASSPGPLSWYGYTF.

The V gene is TRBV30, the J gene TRBJ1-2; D remains ambiguous. The germline gives CDR1 GTSNPN, CDR2 SVGIG (reference sequence). V lost 2 bases and J lost 14, with 18 bases in between. This CDR3 spans 12 amino acids. For the CDR3, the DNA is TGTGCCTGGAGTCCTAAGGATCCGGCGGAGACCTTC. It is translated as CAWSPKDPAETF. Filled out from reference TRBV30 and TRBJ1-2, the complete variable domain reads SQTIHQWPATLVQPVGSPLSLECTVEGTSNPNLYWYRQAAGRGLQLLFYSVGIGQISSEVPQNLSASRPQDRQFILSSKKLLLSDSGFYLCAWSPKDPAETFGSGTRLTVV.

The V gene is TRBV6-5, the J gene TRBJ2-7, with D unresolved. The ends were cut back, 2 bases at V and 0 bases at J, with 8 bases in the middle. CDR1 and CDR2 from the germline V gene are MNHEY and SVGAGI. The CDR3 consists of 14 residues. The CDR3 protein is CASSYMESSYEQYF. In DNA form, the CDR3 reads TGTGCCAGCAGTTACATGGAAAGCTCCTACGAGCAGTACTTC.

The V and J genes are TRBV7-9 and TRBJ2-2, with 9 bases aligning to TRBD1. Germline CDR1 SEHNR, CDR2 FQNEAQ (reference sequence). With 5 bases clipped from V and 6 bases from J, the junction kept 7 bases outside the gene matches. This CDR3 region has 15 residues. The CDR3 region has the DNA TGTGCCAGCAGCCAGGGACAGGGTAACGCCGGGGAGCTGTTTTTT. As protein: CASSQGQGNAGELFF.